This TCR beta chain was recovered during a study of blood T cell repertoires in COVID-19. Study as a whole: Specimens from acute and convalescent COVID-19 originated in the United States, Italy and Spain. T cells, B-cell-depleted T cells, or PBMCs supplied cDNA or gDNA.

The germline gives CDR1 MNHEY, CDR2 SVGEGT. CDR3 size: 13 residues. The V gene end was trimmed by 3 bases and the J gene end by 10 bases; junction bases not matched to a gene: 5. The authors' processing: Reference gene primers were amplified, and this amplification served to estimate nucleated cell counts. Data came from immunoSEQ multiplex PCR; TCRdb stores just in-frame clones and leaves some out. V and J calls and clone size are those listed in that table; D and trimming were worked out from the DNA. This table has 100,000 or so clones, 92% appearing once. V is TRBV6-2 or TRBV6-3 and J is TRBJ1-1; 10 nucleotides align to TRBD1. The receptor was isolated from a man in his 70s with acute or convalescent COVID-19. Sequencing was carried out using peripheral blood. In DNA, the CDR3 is TGTGCCAGCAGTTATCAGGGACAGGGGACAGCTTTCTTT. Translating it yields CASSYQGQGTAFF.